This T cell receptor beta chain was sequenced in a study of blood T cells in healthy people across ages. The CDR3 runs to 15 residues. V dropped 0 bases and J dropped 12; count of bases not matched to a gene: 8. Germline V lookup: CDR1 SGHRS, CDR2 YFSETQ. The authors ran a second PCR of about 7 to 11 cycles using a sample-barcoded 5' primer and a J-beta primer mix. Each CDR3 protein gets one entry after TCRdb re-called the 5' RACE reads with MiXCR. The data show 580,000 or so distinct CDR3 sequences, about 45% seen once. In this sample, this clonotype turned up a few times. This chain uses TRBV5-1 with TRBJ2-1; 11 positions match TRBD2. The sequenced material came from blood. The receptor was derived from a man aged 80 or over in good health. CDR3 in amino acids: CASSLELAGAPAQFF. In DNA form, the CDR3 reads TGCGCCAGCAGCTTGGAACTAGCGGGAGCCCCCGCGCAGTTCTTC.